Shown below are 6 T cell receptor beta chains from a single sample sequenced in a study of early T cells in non-severe SARS-CoV-2 infection. MiXCR was run by TCRdb on the 5' RACE reads, yielding one entry per CDR3 protein. The top ten hold about 3% of the sample, which has over 50,000 distinct CDR3 sequences, 10% to 15% seen once. Sequences were obtained from whole blood. Receptors originate from an adult who was a healthcare worker with PCR-confirmed SARS-CoV-2 infection or an uninfected control (not recorded which).

This clonotype was detected ten times or more. The chain has TRBV27 and TRBJ2-5; 13 nucleotides align to TRBD2. CDR3 length: 16 residues. Germline assignment: CDR1 MNHEY and CDR2 SMNVEV (reference sequence). Trimming took 5 bases from V and 5 from J; bases not matched to a gene: 8. The CDR3 region is CASSVGTSGIKETQYF. CDR3 nucleotides: TGTGCCAGCAGTGTCGGGACTAGCGGGATAAAGGAGACCCAGTACTTC.

This clonotype showed up just a few times. The chain links TRBV28 to TRBJ1-1; no clear D gene. CDR1 is MDHEN and CDR2 is SYDVKM in the germline V gene. Trimming left V 3 bases short and J 1 base short, with 21 bases between. This CDR3 is 18 amino acids long. CDR3 nucleotides: TGTGCCAGCAGTTTTTGGCCTTTTCGGTTCGGGCGGAACACTGAAGCTTTCTTT. This encodes CASSFWPFRFGRNTEAFF.

This clonotype was picked up a small number of times. The chain is built from TRBV24-1 and TRBJ2-7; D might be TRBD2 (6 bases). The CDR3 has 12 residues. Looked up from germline, CDR1 is KGHDR and CDR2 is SFDVKD. Trimming pared 7 bases from V and 2 bases from J, leaving 8 bases between. The CDR3 loop reads CATSGGTYEQYF. CDR3 nucleotide sequence: TGTGCCACCAGCGGGGGAACCTACGAGCAGTACTTC.

At least ten counts were recorded for this clonotype. The V gene is TRBV2, the J gene TRBJ1-1; D unclear. CDR1 and CDR2 (germline): SNHLY, FYNNEI. Trimming took off 6 bases at V and 3 bases at J, with 5 bases between the two ends. The CDR3 contains 11 residues. The CDR3 DNA is TGTGCCAGCAGAGCACACACTGAAGCTTTCTTT. Protein product: CASRAHTEAFF.

J is TRBJ2-3 and V is TRBV20-1; D remains unclear. V was pared by 0 bases and J by 1 base, with 8 bases between. This CDR3 has 14 residues. Per germline, CDR1 DFQATT and CDR2 SNEGSKA (reference sequence). The CDR3 is CSARDPLRTDTQYF. CDR3 nucleotide sequence: TGCAGTGCTAGAGATCCGCTTCGCACAGATACGCAGTATTTT.

The rearrangement uses TRBV9 and TRBJ1-6, with a tentative D call TRBD1 (6 bases). With 2 bases removed from V and 0 bases from J, the gap between germline ends came to 15 bases. This CDR3 has 18 amino acids. Germline lookup yields CDR1 SGDLS and CDR2 YYNGEE. This CDR3 is CASSVDEQGSSYNSPLHF. In nucleotides, the CDR3 is TGTGCCAGCAGCGTCGACGAACAGGGAAGCTCCTATAATTCACCCCTCCACTTT.